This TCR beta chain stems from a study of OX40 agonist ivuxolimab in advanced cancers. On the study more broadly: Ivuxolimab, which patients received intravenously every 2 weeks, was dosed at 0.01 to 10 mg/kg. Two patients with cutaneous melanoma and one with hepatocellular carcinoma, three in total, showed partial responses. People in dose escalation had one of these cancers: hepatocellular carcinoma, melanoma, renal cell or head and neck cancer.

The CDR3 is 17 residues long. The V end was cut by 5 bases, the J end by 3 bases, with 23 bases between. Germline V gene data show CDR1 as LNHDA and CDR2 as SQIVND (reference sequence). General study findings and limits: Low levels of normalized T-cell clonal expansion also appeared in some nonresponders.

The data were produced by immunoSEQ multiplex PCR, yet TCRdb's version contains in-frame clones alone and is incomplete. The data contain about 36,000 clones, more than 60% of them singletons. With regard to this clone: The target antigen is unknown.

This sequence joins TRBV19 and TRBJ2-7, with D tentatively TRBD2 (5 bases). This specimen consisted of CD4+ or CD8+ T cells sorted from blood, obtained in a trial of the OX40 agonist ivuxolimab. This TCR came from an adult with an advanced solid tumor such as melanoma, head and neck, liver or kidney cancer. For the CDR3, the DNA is TGTGCCAGTAGTTTGGTATCTGGAGGTTCCTATGTCTACGAGCAGTACTTC. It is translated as CASSLVSGGSYVYEQYF.